This record concerns one TCR beta chain sequence. This record comes from a study of blood T cell repertoires in COVID-19. Clones were read by immunoSEQ multiplex PCR, and TCRdb kept only the in-frame ones, dropping some. The sample consists of tens of thousands of clones, approximately 85% of them appearing once. Germline V gives CDR1 LGHDT, CDR2 YNNKEL (reference sequence). This CDR3 is built from 15 residues. The junction had 4 bases not matched to a gene; V was cut back by 0 bases and J by 7 bases. The chain has TRBV3-1 (or the pseudogene TRBV3-2) and TRBJ2-1, with 9 bases lining up with TRBD2. The sample comprised peripheral blood. This clonotype was sampled from a human donor in a cohort sampled during active COVID-19. CDR3 sequence (DNA): TGTGCCAGCAGCCAAGATGGGACTAGCCGGAATGAGCAGTTCTTC. It is translated as CASSQDGTSRNEQFF.